These 2 T cell receptor beta chains originate from one sample sequenced in a study of Ad26.COV2.S vaccination and SARS-CoV-2 variants. The treatment was: about 20 received Ad26.COV2.S at low or high dose, single or two shots; five or six received placebo; per-sample allocation not given. On day 63 after the first injection, vaccine and placebo recipients gave samples. Only in-frame clones appear in the TCRdb table, and some are missing; sequencing was by immunoSEQ multiplex PCR. The sample includes about 350,000 clones, around 83% of them seen just once. The starting material was peripheral blood, obtained in a trial of Ad26.COV2.S vaccine versus placebo. The receptor source for this set is a person between 18 and 65 years old who received the Ad26.COV2.S COVID-19 vaccine or a placebo.

V and J are TRBV11-2 and TRBJ2-7, with TRBD1 as a possible D gene (5 bases). This CDR3 comprises 13 residues. With 10 bases removed from V and 11 bases from J, the gap between germline ends came to 24 bases. The germline V gene has CDR1 SGHAT and CDR2 FQNNGV. CDR3 DNA: TGTGCCACCTCTGGGGCCTCCGGCCCAACCGAGTACTTC. Protein sequence: CATSGASGPTEYF.

This CDR3 is CASSESGGPQNEQFF. The CDR3 DNA sequence: TGTGCCAGCAGTGAATCGGGAGGGCCTCAAAATGAGCAGTTCTTC. The rearrangement links TRBV25-1 to TRBJ2-1; 8 positions match TRBD2. This CDR3 is built from 15 residues. The V segment lost 1 base and the J segment 7 bases; nucleotides outside the gene matches: 6. Germline CDR1 MGHDK, CDR2 SYGVNS.